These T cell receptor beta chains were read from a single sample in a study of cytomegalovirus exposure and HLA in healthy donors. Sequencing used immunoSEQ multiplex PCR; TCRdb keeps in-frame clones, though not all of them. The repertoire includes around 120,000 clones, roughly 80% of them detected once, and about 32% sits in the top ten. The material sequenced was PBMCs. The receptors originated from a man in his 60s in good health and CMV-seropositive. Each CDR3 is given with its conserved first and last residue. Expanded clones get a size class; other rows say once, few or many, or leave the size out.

CDR3aa: CASIRETQYF
abundance: once
j_gene: TRBJ2-5
v_gene: TRBV19

CDR3aa: CSVFTGPNTEAFF
abundance: NA
j_gene: TRBJ1-1
v_gene: TRBV29-1

CDR3aa: CASSVAASEYYEQYF
abundance: NA
j_gene: TRBJ2-7
v_gene: TRBV9

CDR3aa: CASSLVGTGGLDTQYF
abundance: NA
j_gene: TRBJ2-3
v_gene: TRBV5-1

CDR3aa: CASSLVQNDYNEQFF
abundance: NA
j_gene: TRBJ2-1
v_gene: TRBV5-1

CDR3aa: CASSEIMLGGGTYEQYF
abundance: NA
j_gene: TRBJ2-7
v_gene: TRBV2

CDR3aa: CASSPTGRDQPQHF
abundance: once
j_gene: TRBJ1-5
v_gene: TRBV18

CDR3aa: CASSYREGNSPLHF
abundance: NA
j_gene: TRBJ1-6
v_gene: TRBV6-5

CDR3aa: CASSSGQGGGYTF
abundance: NA
j_gene: TRBJ1-2
v_gene: TRBV28

CDR3aa: CASSYFGQGAFEAFF
abundance: NA
j_gene: TRBJ1-1
v_gene: TRBV5-1

CDR3aa: CAWSVSGRLYEQYF
abundance: few
j_gene: TRBJ2-7
v_gene: TRBV30

CDR3aa: CASSVDVREGGGGELFF
abundance: once
j_gene: TRBJ2-2
v_gene: TRBV9

CDR3aa: CASSNSGGGTGELFF
abundance: NA
j_gene: TRBJ2-2
v_gene: TRBV4-2

CDR3aa: CASSLAAQKNTEAFF
abundance: NA
j_gene: TRBJ1-1
v_gene: TRBV5-5

CDR3aa: CASSSTGEEGYTF
abundance: NA
j_gene: TRBJ1-2
v_gene: TRBV6-1

CDR3aa: CASSQVSGRASGANVLTF
abundance: NA
j_gene: TRBJ2-6
v_gene: TRBV4-1

CDR3aa: CASSYQTVTTPEAFF
abundance: NA
j_gene: TRBJ1-1
v_gene: TRBV7-8

CDR3aa: CASSSSRELSIQYF
abundance: NA
j_gene: TRBJ2-4
v_gene: TRBV28

CDR3aa: CASSVGLGTDTQYF
abundance: NA
j_gene: TRBJ2-3
v_gene: TRBV9

CDR3aa: CATSGQNYGYTF
abundance: NA
j_gene: TRBJ1-2
v_gene: TRBV2

CDR3aa: CASSLESEQYF
abundance: NA
j_gene: NA
v_gene: TRBV5-1

CDR3aa: CASSMGRNDMNTEAFF
abundance: NA
j_gene: TRBJ1-1
v_gene: TRBV5-1

CDR3aa: CASSERGSGYTF
abundance: few
j_gene: TRBJ1-2
v_gene: TRBV28